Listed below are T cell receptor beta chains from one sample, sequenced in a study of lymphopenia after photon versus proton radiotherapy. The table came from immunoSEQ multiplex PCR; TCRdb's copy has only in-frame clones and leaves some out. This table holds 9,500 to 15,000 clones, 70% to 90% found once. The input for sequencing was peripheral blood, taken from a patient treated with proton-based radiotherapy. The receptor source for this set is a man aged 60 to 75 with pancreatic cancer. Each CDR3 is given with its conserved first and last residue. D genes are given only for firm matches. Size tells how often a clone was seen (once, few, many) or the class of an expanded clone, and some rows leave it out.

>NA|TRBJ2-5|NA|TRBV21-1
TGTGCCAGCAGCAAATTTGGGGGAGAGACCCAGTACTTC
CASSKFGGETQYF
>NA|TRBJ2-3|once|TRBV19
TGTGCCAGTAGAGGGGCGGCGGCAAGCACAGATACGCAGTATTTT
CASRGAAASTDTQYF
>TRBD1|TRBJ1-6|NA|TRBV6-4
TGTGCCAGCAGCACGGGACAGTACGGCTCACCCCTCCACTTT
CASSTGQYGSPLHF
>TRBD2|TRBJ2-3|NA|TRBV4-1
TGCGCCAGCAGCCAGTGGGCGACTAGCGGGAGGGATACGCAGTATTTT
CASSQWATSGRDTQYF
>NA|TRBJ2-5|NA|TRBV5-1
TGCGCCAGCAGCTTGGATCCCGGGGGCCAAGAGACCCAGTACTTC
CASSLDPGGQETQYF
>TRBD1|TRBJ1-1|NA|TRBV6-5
TGTGCCAGCAGTTACTCCAGAGGGCACAGGGGAACTGAAGCTTTCTTT
CASSYSRGHRGTEAFF
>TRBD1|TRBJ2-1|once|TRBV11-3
TGTGCCAGCAGCGCCAACAGGGGGCTAAGGGATGAGCAGTTCTTC
CASSANRGLRDEQFF
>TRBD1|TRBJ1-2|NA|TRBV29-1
TGCAGCGTTAACCCCGGGACAGGGAACTATGGCTACACCTTC
CSVNPGTGNYGYTF
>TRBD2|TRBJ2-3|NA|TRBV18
TGTGCCAGCTCACGAACGGGGACTAGCGGCACAGATACGCAGTATTTT
CASSRTGTSGTDTQYF
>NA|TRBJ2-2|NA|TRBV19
TGTGCCAGTACGTGGACTCTGCCGAACACCGGGGAGCTGTTTTTT
CASTWTLPNTGELFF
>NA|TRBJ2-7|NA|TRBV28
TGTGCCAGCAGTTTAATGTCCGAGCAGTACTTC
CASSLMSEQYF
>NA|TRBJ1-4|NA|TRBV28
TGTGCCAGCAGGCCACATGGTAGGGGGGGGACACCTGCAACTAATGAAAAACTGTTTTTT
CASRPHGRGGTPATNEKLFF
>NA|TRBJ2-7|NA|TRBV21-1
TGTGCCAGCAGCACTGGAGACGGACAGGAAGGGTACTACGAGCAGTACTTC
CASSTGDGQEGYYEQYF
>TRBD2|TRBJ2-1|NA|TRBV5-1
TGCGCCAGCAGCGAAGTGGTAGCGGGAAAAGAGCAGTTCTTC
CASSEVVAGKEQFF
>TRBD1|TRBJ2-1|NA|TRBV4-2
TGTGCCAGCAGATTCCGGGACAGCTACAATGAGCAGTTCTTC
CASRFRDSYNEQFF
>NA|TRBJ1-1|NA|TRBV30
TGTGCCTGGACAGGAGGTGGTTTAGGGGACACTGAAGCTTTCTTT
CAWTGGGLGDTEAFF
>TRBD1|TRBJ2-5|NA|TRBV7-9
TGTGCCAGCAGCCAAGAGACAGGGGACTGGGAGACCCAGTACTTC
CASSQETGDWETQYF
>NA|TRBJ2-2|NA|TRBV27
TGTGCCAGCAGGGTATCTCTTAGTACCGGGGAGCTGTTTTTT
CASRVSLSTGELFF
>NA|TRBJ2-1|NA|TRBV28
TGTGCCAGCAGTTTATGGGTACTAGAACGGTCCTACAATGAGCAGTTCTTC
CASSLWVLERSYNEQFF
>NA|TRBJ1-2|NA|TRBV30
TGTGCCTGGAGTGCCCCCTCGGTGCGGGGGCGCGAGCATAAGGGCTACACCTTC
CAWSAPSVRGREHKGYTF